These 9 T cell receptor beta chains came from one sample sequenced in a study of human T cells and chemical hapten exposure (dated by TCRdb to the early 2020s). Taken with the paper, the label for time point translates to: healthy volunteer bleed at 6 weeks. Unfractionated whole blood was collected in Tempus Blood RNA tubes, and total RNA was extracted from that blood. Libraries were prepared through RACE. Sequencing used a NextSeq 500. Clones were called with MiXCR by TCRdb after fastp trimmed the public reads at Q25, and only in-frame beta chains were retained. Rows are combined by CDR3 protein, so each entry shows the most common genes and DNA. The sample table lists 60,000 to 90,000 distinct CDR3 sequences, around 9.4% of them with a count of one. 1.7% of the sample is taken by the ten largest. The source material was whole blood. These receptors were taken from a female donor in good health. Some clones in this sample may be carry-over from other donors' samples.

In its sample, this clonotype was seen a few times. The chain couples TRBV5-4 to TRBJ1-2; D is unclear. Per germline, CDR1 SGHNT and CDR2 YYREEE (reference sequence). The CDR3 contains 13 residues. V shed 4 bases and J shed 14 bases, with 21 bases lying between them. For the CDR3, the DNA is TGTGCCAGCAGCAATAGAGCTTATTCCGAATCTACCTTC. This sequence encodes CASSNRAYSESTF.

To note about this clonotype: This may come from a read error, since a much larger clone is one base off. V usage is TRBV3-1 and J usage is TRBJ1-5; the D gene is possibly TRBD1 (5 bases). The CDR3 runs 15 residues. Germline CDR1 reads LGHDT; CDR2 reads YNNKEL (reference sequence). CDR3 amino acids: CASNQDGGTYQPQHF. The DNA for the CDR3 is TGTGCCAGCAACCAAGACGGAGGGACCTATCAGCCCCAGCATTTT.

This clonotype was counted only a few times. The chain carries TRBV29-1 and TRBJ2-3, with D possibly matching TRBD2 (6 bases). V dropped 4 bases and J dropped 6 bases, with 20 bases sitting between them. The CDR3 has 15 amino acids. Germline loops: CDR1 SQVTM, CDR2 ANQGSEA. CDR3 in DNA: TGCAGCGTTGTGGCAAGCGGGCTATCTGGGGATACGCAGTATTTT. Protein sequence: CSVVASGLSGDTQYF.

This CDR3 reads CASSPPERPPETQYF. CDR3 nucleotides: TGTGCCAGCTCACCACCAGAGCGACCCCCAGAGACCCAGTACTTC. The genes are TRBV18 and TRBJ2-5; D not certain. Germline CDR1 reads KGHSH; CDR2 reads LQKENI. The CDR3 has 15 amino acids. V lost 0 bases and J lost 4, with 12 bases in between.

This clonotype has a handful of counts. The J gene is TRBJ2-7, the V gene TRBV28, with 7 bases that match TRBD1. Per germline, CDR1 MDHEN and CDR2 SYDVKM. The trim removed 4 bases at V and 5 bases at J, leaving 17 bases unmatched. This CDR3 has 17 amino acids. The DNA for the CDR3 is TGTGCCAGCAGTTCACCCGACAGGGTCGGAATCAATGACGAGCAGTACTTC. Translating it yields CASSSPDRVGINDEQYF.

This clonotype was recorded a few times. This chain links TRBV12-3 or TRBV12-4 with TRBJ1-1, with a tentative D call TRBD1 (5 bases). The CDR3 consists of 13 residues. Trimming removed 3 bases from V and 8 bases from J, with 13 bases in between. DNA of the CDR3: TGTGCCAGCAGTTTCCGGGTTGGGGCGGAAGCTTTCTTT. Translated, it gives CASSFRVGAEAFF.

This clonotype appeared a few times. The germline gene is not matched at one end of the junction; a read error may be the cause. The CDR3 region has the DNA TGTGCTAGCAGCCCGAGGGAACCGAAGACCCAGTACTTC. As protein: CASSPREPKTQYF. This rearrangement joins TRBV7-7 to TRBJ2-5, with D maybe TRBD2 (5 bases). The germline V gene has CDR1 SSHAT and CDR2 FNYEAQ (reference sequence). The CDR3 is made up of 13 amino acids.

The count of this clonotype is one. This could be a read error, since a much larger clone is one nucleotide away. The gene calls are TRBV5-5 and TRBJ1-1; D is perhaps TRBD1 (6 bases). Germline values: CDR1 SGHKS, CDR2 YYEKEE (reference sequence). There are 13 residues in the CDR3. CDR3 coding DNA: TGTGTCAGCAGCTTTGCAGGGGACACTGAAGCTTTCTTT. It is translated as CVSSFAGDTEAFF.

At least ten counts were recorded for this clonotype. This chain joins TRBV5-4 and TRBJ1-1; no definite D call. The CDR3 loop spans 16 amino acids. The germline gives CDR1 SGHNT, CDR2 YYREEE (reference sequence). With 0 bases removed from V and 0 bases from J, the gap between germline ends came to 12 bases. This CDR3 reads CASSLEARTLNTEAFF. The CDR3 region has the DNA TGTGCCAGCAGCTTGGAGGCCCGGACCCTGAACACTGAAGCTTTCTTT.